The rows below give T cell receptor beta chains drawn from one sample of a study of cytomegalovirus exposure and HLA in healthy donors. The assay was immunoSEQ multiplex PCR, and TCRdb's table has in-frame clones only and misses some. The table records under 200,000 clones, 84% of them present only once. The sequenced sample consisted of PBMCs. Every receptor here comes from a boy under 10 years old in good health and CMV-seronegative. Both conserved end residues are part of each CDR3. The D gene is left open where the match is weak. For some rows the clone size is stated as once, few or many, or as a class when expanded; others skip it.

J gene: TRBJ2-3; D gene: TRBD2; V gene: TRBV7-9; clone size: .; CDR3 protein: CASSLGRRGDTDTQYF; CDR3 DNA: TGTGCCAGCAGCTTAGGGCGGCGGGGGGACACAGATACGCAGTATTTT
J gene: TRBJ2-5; D gene: .; V gene: TRBV2; clone size: .; CDR3 protein: CASRESPGAGTQYF; CDR3 DNA: TGTGCCAGCAGGGAGAGCCCGGGAGCAGGGACCCAGTACTTC
J gene: TRBJ1-1; D gene: .; V gene: TRBV28; clone size: .; CDR3 protein: CASSLWSTEAFF; CDR3 DNA: TGTGCCAGCAGTTTATGGAGCACTGAAGCTTTCTTT
J gene: TRBJ2-2; D gene: .; V gene: TRBV10-3; clone size: .; CDR3 protein: CASRDKGTGELFF; CDR3 DNA: TGTGCCTCCCGGGATAAGGGCACCGGGGAGCTGTTTTTT
J gene: TRBJ2-7; D gene: .; V gene: TRBV9; clone size: .; CDR3 protein: CASSVDGGIYEQYF; CDR3 DNA: TGTGCCAGCAGCGTAGACGGAGGGATCTACGAGCAGTACTTC
J gene: TRBJ2-1; D gene: .; V gene: TRBV19; clone size: .; CDR3 protein: CASRWSAREQFF; CDR3 DNA: TGTGCCAGTAGGTGGTCAGCGCGTGAGCAGTTCTTC
J gene: TRBJ2-7; D gene: .; V gene: TRBV19; clone size: .; CDR3 protein: CASSQTPSYEQYF; CDR3 DNA: TGTGCCAGCTCTCAAACACCCTCCTACGAGCAGTACTTC
J gene: TRBJ2-3; D gene: TRBD2; V gene: TRBV19; clone size: .; CDR3 protein: CASTGLAGVDTQYF; CDR3 DNA: TGTGCCAGTACCGGACTAGCGGGAGTGGATACGCAGTATTTT
J gene: TRBJ1-1; D gene: TRBD1; V gene: TRBV7-6; clone size: .; CDR3 protein: CASSAPGQGNAFF; CDR3 DNA: TGTGCCAGCAGCGCACCGGGACAGGGGAACGCTTTCTTT
J gene: TRBJ2-7; D gene: TRBD1; V gene: TRBV13; clone size: .; CDR3 protein: CASSLDQGDEQYF; CDR3 DNA: TGTGCCAGCAGCTTAGATCAGGGGGACGAGCAGTACTTC
J gene: TRBJ2-1; D gene: .; V gene: TRBV11-3; clone size: .; CDR3 protein: CASSPLPGEYNEQFF; CDR3 DNA: TGTGCCAGCAGCCCGCTCCCCGGGGAGTACAATGAGCAGTTCTTC
J gene: TRBJ2-3; D gene: .; V gene: TRBV15; clone size: .; CDR3 protein: CATSRDKEVQYF; CDR3 DNA: TGTGCCACCAGCAGAGATAAGGAGGTACAGTATTTT
J gene: TRBJ2-5; D gene: .; V gene: TRBV29-1; clone size: .; CDR3 protein: CSVETGASGRWGETQYF; CDR3 DNA: TGCAGCGTTGAGACGGGGGCTAGCGGACGATGGGGAGAGACCCAGTACTTC
J gene: TRBJ1-1; D gene: TRBD1; V gene: TRBV7-6; clone size: .; CDR3 protein: CASSPWTGGANTEAFF; CDR3 DNA: TGTGCCAGCAGCCCCTGGACAGGGGGCGCGAACACTGAAGCTTTCTTT
J gene: TRBJ2-1; D gene: TRBD1; V gene: TRBV29-1; clone size: .; CDR3 protein: CSVARGLHNEQFF; CDR3 DNA: TGCAGCGTCGCCAGGGGGCTCCACAATGAGCAGTTCTTC
J gene: TRBJ1-1; D gene: TRBD1; V gene: TRBV5-4; clone size: .; CDR3 protein: CASSLGQGTGTEAFF; CDR3 DNA: TGTGCCAGCAGCTTAGGACAGGGAACGGGCACTGAAGCTTTCTTT
J gene: TRBJ1-2; D gene: .; V gene: TRBV30; clone size: .; CDR3 protein: CAWIKKARGPYGYTF; CDR3 DNA: TGTGCCTGGATTAAAAAAGCAAGGGGTCCCTATGGCTACACCTTC
J gene: TRBJ2-7; D gene: .; V gene: TRBV7-6; clone size: .; CDR3 protein: CASSLAGAGAAREQYF; CDR3 DNA: TGTGCCAGCAGCTTAGCGGGGGCAGGGGCAGCGCGGGAGCAGTACTTC
J gene: TRBJ2-6; D gene: .; V gene: TRBV18; clone size: .; CDR3 protein: CASSPLGGPGANVLTF; CDR3 DNA: TGTGCCAGCTCACCACTCGGGGGGCCTGGGGCCAACGTCCTGACTTTC
J gene: TRBJ2-3; D gene: .; V gene: TRBV2; clone size: .; CDR3 protein: CASSDWGGGTDTQYF; CDR3 DNA: TGTGCCAGCAGTGATTGGGGAGGAGGCACAGATACGCAGTATTTT
J gene: TRBJ2-1; D gene: TRBD2; V gene: TRBV2; clone size: .; CDR3 protein: CASRGLAGGNEQFF; CDR3 DNA: TGTGCCAGCAGGGGTCTAGCGGGAGGAAATGAGCAGTTCTTC
J gene: TRBJ1-1; D gene: .; V gene: TRBV19; clone size: once; CDR3 protein: CASSTTRGAEAFF; CDR3 DNA: TGTGCCAGTAGTACCACCCGGGGGGCTGAAGCTTTCTTT
J gene: TRBJ1-1; D gene: TRBD1; V gene: TRBV7-9; clone size: few; CDR3 protein: CASSLRQGDTEAFF; CDR3 DNA: TGTGCCAGCAGCTTAAGACAGGGGGACACTGAAGCTTTCTTT
J gene: TRBJ1-3; D gene: TRBD1; V gene: TRBV7-6; clone size: .; CDR3 protein: CASSSDLDRPGQPGNTIYF; CDR3 DNA: TGTGCCAGCAGCTCCGATTTGGACCGACCGGGACAGCCTGGAAACACCATATATTTT
J gene: TRBJ2-7; D gene: .; V gene: TRBV2; clone size: .; CDR3 protein: CASRAEGPYEQYF; CDR3 DNA: TGTGCCAGCAGGGCGGAGGGCCCCTACGAGCAGTACTTC
J gene: TRBJ1-2; D gene: TRBD1; V gene: TRBV18; clone size: .; CDR3 protein: CASSPFGQGVGYGYTF; CDR3 DNA: TGTGCCAGCTCACCATTCGGACAGGGGGTGGGCTATGGCTACACCTTC
J gene: TRBJ1-1; D gene: .; V gene: TRBV5-4; clone size: .; CDR3 protein: CASSFRTEGNTEAFF; CDR3 DNA: TGTGCCAGCAGCTTCCGGACAGAGGGGAACACTGAAGCTTTCTTT
J gene: TRBJ2-1; D gene: TRBD2; V gene: TRBV29-1; clone size: .; CDR3 protein: CSVRTSGEQFF; CDR3 DNA: TGCAGCGTGCGGACTAGCGGTGAGCAGTTCTTC
J gene: TRBJ1-2; D gene: .; V gene: TRBV2; clone size: .; CDR3 protein: CASSEVAGGYTF; CDR3 DNA: TGTGCCAGCAGTGAAGTGGCAGGCGGCTACACCTTC
J gene: TRBJ2-3; D gene: .; V gene: TRBV6-6; clone size: .; CDR3 protein: CASSYLRYTTDTQYF; CDR3 DNA: TGTGCCAGCAGTTACCTGAGGTACACCACAGATACGCAGTATTTT
J gene: TRBJ1-1; D gene: .; V gene: TRBV2; clone size: .; CDR3 protein: CASSELTGRSEAFF; CDR3 DNA: TGTGCCAGCAGTGAGTTGACAGGTCGATCTGAAGCTTTCTTT
J gene: TRBJ2-7; D gene: TRBD1; V gene: TRBV5-4; clone size: once; CDR3 protein: CASSTGTGTYEQYF; CDR3 DNA: TGTGCCAGCAGCACCGGGACAGGGACCTACGAGCAGTACTTC
J gene: TRBJ2-3; D gene: .; V gene: TRBV7-6; clone size: .; CDR3 protein: CASSFQGRDTQYF; CDR3 DNA: TGTGCCAGCAGCTTTCAGGGGAGAGATACGCAGTATTTT
J gene: TRBJ2-7; D gene: TRBD1; V gene: TRBV7-9; clone size: .; CDR3 protein: CASSGDRGIYEQYF; CDR3 DNA: TGTGCCAGCAGCGGGGACAGGGGAATCTACGAGCAGTACTTC
J gene: TRBJ1-1; D gene: TRBD1; V gene: TRBV6-6; clone size: .; CDR3 protein: CASSYTGGRGTEAFF; CDR3 DNA: TGTGCCAGCAGTTATACAGGGGGTCGGGGCACTGAAGCTTTCTTT
J gene: TRBJ1-6; D gene: TRBD1; V gene: TRBV5-4; clone size: .; CDR3 protein: CASSPTPGQGSYNSPLHF; CDR3 DNA: TGTGCCAGCAGCCCCACGCCGGGACAGGGATCCTATAATTCACCCCTCCACTTT
J gene: TRBJ1-2; D gene: TRBD1; V gene: TRBV19; clone size: .; CDR3 protein: CASSIRAGGDGYTF; CDR3 DNA: TGTGCCAGTAGTATCCGGGCAGGGGGCGATGGCTACACCTTC
J gene: TRBJ2-3; D gene: TRBD2; V gene: TRBV5-6; clone size: .; CDR3 protein: CASGGKRESTDTQYF; CDR3 DNA: TGTGCCAGCGGGGGAAAGCGGGAGTCCACAGATACGCAGTATTTT